This T cell receptor (beta chain) originates from a study of cytomegalovirus exposure and HLA in healthy donors. V lost 2 bases and J 15 bases, leaving 12 bases between the germline ends. Germline V gene lookup returns CDR1 SGHDT and CDR2 YYEEEE. CDR3 size: 11 residues. Both 60 Vbeta primers and 13 Jbeta primers went into the PCR. Sequenced by immunoSEQ multiplex PCR; TCRdb stores in-frame clones only, minus some. The data hold 150,000 to 200,000 clones, with 70% to 80% observed a single time. Sequencing input: PBMCs. The source is a woman between 45 and 65 years old in good health and CMV-seronegative. The chain is built from TRBV5-6 and TRBJ2-4; D is unresolved. In DNA, the CDR3 is TGTGCCAGCAGCTTTAGGAGAGTGTGGTACTTC. This gives the protein CASSFRRVWYF.